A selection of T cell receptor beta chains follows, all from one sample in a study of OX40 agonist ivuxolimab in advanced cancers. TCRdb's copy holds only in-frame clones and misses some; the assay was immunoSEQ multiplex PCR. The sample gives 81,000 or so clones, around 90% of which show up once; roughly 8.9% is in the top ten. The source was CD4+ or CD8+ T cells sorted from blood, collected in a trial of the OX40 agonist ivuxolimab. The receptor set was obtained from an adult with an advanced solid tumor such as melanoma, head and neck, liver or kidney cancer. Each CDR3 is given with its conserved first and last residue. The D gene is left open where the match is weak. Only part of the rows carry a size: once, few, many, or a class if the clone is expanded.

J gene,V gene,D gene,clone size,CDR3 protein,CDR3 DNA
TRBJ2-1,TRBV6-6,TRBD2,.,CASRKGLAGDEQFF,TGTGCCAGCAGAAAGGGACTAGCGGGAGATGAGCAGTTCTTC
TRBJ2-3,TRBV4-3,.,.,CASSQDGRGLSPDTQYF,TGCGCCAGCAGCCAAGATGGCAGGGGACTCAGCCCAGATACGCAGTATTTT
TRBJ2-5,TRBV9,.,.,CASSLGQSQETQYF,TGTGCCAGCAGCCTCGGACAGAGCCAAGAGACCCAGTACTTC
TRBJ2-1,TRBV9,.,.,CASSPGPGLSYNEQFF,TGTGCCAGCAGCCCCGGTCCAGGTCTCTCCTACAATGAGCAGTTCTTC
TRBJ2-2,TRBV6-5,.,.,CASSYSVTGELFF,TGTGCCAGCAGTTACTCGGTAACCGGGGAGCTGTTTTTT
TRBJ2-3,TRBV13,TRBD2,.,CASSLRLAGTTDTQYF,TGTGCCAGCAGCTTAAGGCTAGCGGGAACCACAGATACGCAGTATTTT
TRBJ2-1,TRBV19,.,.,CASSIDPELSSYNEQFF,TGTGCCAGTAGTATAGATCCAGAACTGAGCTCCTACAATGAGCAGTTCTTC
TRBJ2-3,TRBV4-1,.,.,CASSLSVDTQYF,TGCGCCAGCAGCCTCTCGGTAGATACGCAGTATTTT
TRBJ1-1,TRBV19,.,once,CASSTWFSVNTEAFF,TGTGCCAGTAGTACATGGTTTTCCGTGAACACTGAAGCTTTCTTT
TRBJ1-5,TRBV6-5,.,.,CASSGRFNQPQHF,TGTGCCAGCAGCGGACGGTTCAATCAGCCCCAGCATTTT
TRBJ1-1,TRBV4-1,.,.,CASSQDELGMNTEAFF,TGCGCCAGCAGCCAAGACGAACTGGGGATGAACACTGAAGCTTTCTTT
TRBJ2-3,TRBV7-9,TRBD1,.,CASSRGTASTDTQYF,TGTGCCAGCAGCAGGGGGACAGCTAGCACAGATACGCAGTATTTT
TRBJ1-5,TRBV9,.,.,CASSVAGQPQHF,TGTGCCAGCAGCGTAGCAGGTCAGCCCCAGCATTTT
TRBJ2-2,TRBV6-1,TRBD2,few,CASSELAGGTGELFF,TGTGCCAGCAGTGAACTAGCGGGGGGCACCGGGGAGCTGTTTTTT
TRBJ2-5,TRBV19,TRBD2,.,CASSRGLAGVETQYF,TGTGCCAGTAGTAGAGGACTAGCGGGAGTAGAGACCCAGTACTTC
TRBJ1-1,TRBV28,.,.,CASSFHLGAFF,TGTGCCAGCAGTTTCCACCTGGGGGCTTTCTTT
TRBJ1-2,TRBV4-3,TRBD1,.,CASSHDGTGYGYTF,TGCGCCAGCAGCCACGATGGGACAGGGTATGGCTACACCTTC
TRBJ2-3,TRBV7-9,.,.,CASRHPPADTQYF,TGTGCCAGCAGGCACCCCCCGGCAGATACGCAGTATTTT
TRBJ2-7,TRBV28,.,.,CASSLNAGYEHEQYF,TGTGCCAGCAGTTTAAATGCAGGGTACGAACACGAGCAGTACTTC
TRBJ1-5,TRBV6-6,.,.,CAAGAGPNQPQHF,TGTGCCGCAGGGGCAGGGCCCAATCAGCCCCAGCATTTT
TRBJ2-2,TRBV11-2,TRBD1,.,CASSSDMGQENTGELFF,TGTGCCAGCAGCTCCGATATGGGACAGGAGAACACCGGGGAGCTGTTTTTT
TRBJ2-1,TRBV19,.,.,CASTGGGYNEQFF,TGTGCCAGTACAGGTGGCGGGTACAATGAGCAGTTCTTC
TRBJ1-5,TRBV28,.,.,CASSWHSNQPQHF,TGTGCCAGCAGTTGGCACAGCAATCAGCCCCAGCATTTT
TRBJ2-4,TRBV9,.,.,CASSVGVGPAFQYF,TGTGCCAGCAGCGTAGGGGTTGGGCCAGCCTTTCAGTACTTC
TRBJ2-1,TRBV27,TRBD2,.,CASSFLAGDNEQFF,TGTGCCAGCAGTTTCCTAGCGGGAGACAATGAGCAGTTCTTC
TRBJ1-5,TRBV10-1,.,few,CASRSNQPQHF,TGCGCCAGCAGGAGCAATCAGCCCCAGCATTTT
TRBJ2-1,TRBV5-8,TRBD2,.,CASSPLAGAYNEQFF,TGTGCCAGCAGCCCCCTAGCGGGAGCTTACAATGAGCAGTTCTTC